This entry lists 27 T cell receptor beta chains sequenced from one sample in a study of T cell responses to AZD1222 COVID-19 vaccine (dated by TCRdb to about 2021). Library preparation was by the immunoSEQ multiplex PCR assay. What TCRdb holds here is the immuneACCESS table cut down to in-frame rearrangements. Part of the clones is not present; checked against another copy, under half of the missing clones reflect an unresolved V gene, and the others are unexplained. In this sample the table shows 100,000 or so clones, roughly 84% of which occur a single time. Clones ranked in the top ten supply approximately 15% of the sample. In the paper's terms, the time point label means: baseline before first vaccination. Here the sequenced sample was peripheral blood, taken on day 0 of AZD1222 vaccination. The origin of the receptors is an adult in good health.

The gene calls are TRBV4-3 and TRBJ1-2; 8 bases line up with TRBD1. Germline CDR1 LGHNA, CDR2 YSLEER. The CDR3 loop spans 15 amino acids. With V trimmed by 0 bases and J by 6 bases, 6 bases remained unmatched. The CDR3 sequence is CASSQDQGAADGYTF. The CDR3 DNA follows: TGCGCCAGCAGCCAAGATCAGGGGGCAGCGGATGGCTACACCTTC.

The sample holds a few counts of this clone. The rearrangement joins TRBV11-2 to TRBJ1-3; D not certain. CDR1 SGHAT and CDR2 FQNNGV come from the germline V gene. Trimming stripped 5 bases from V and 4 bases from J, with 9 bases between. The CDR3 sequence is 13 residues long. The CDR3 region is CASSQVGGNTIYF. CDR3 coding DNA: TGTGCCAGCAGCCAGGTCGGGGGAAACACCATATATTTT.

The chain uses TRBV5-3 and TRBJ1-1; the D gene is possibly TRBD1 (5 bases). TRBV5-3 is identified as an open reading frame with a role that is uncertain. V was pared by 3 bases and J by 6 bases, with 18 bases between. The CDR3 sequence is 15 residues long. CDR3 in amino acids: CARSYLSPGKPEAFF. In DNA form, the CDR3 reads TGTGCCAGAAGCTATCTATCACCAGGGAAACCTGAAGCTTTCTTT.

This chain joins TRBV28 and TRBJ1-4, with 9 nucleotides matching TRBD1. Per germline, CDR1 MDHEN and CDR2 SYDVKM. J gave up 5 bases and V 3 bases, and 4 bases lay outside the gene matches. The CDR3 spans 15 residues. The CDR3 DNA sequence: TGTGCCAGCAGTTTTCCGACAGGGGGGAATGAAAAACTGTTTTTT. It codes for CASSFPTGGNEKLFF.

This clone was seen only once. V usage is TRBV3-1 (or the pseudogene TRBV3-2) and J usage is TRBJ2-1; 11 bases agree with TRBD2. The CDR3 sequence is 16 residues long. The ends lost 1 base at V and 7 bases at J; junction bases unmatched: 6. Germline loops: CDR1 LGHDT, CDR2 YNNKEL (reference sequence). CDR3 region: CASSQGPLAGGNEQFF. The CDR3, as DNA: TGTGCCAGCAGCCAAGGCCCGCTAGCGGGAGGAAATGAGCAGTTCTTC.

This chain joins TRBV19 and TRBJ1-2; 7 bases are a match to TRBD1. CDR1 is LNHDA and CDR2 is SQIVND in the germline V gene (reference sequence). The ends lost 5 bases at V and 8 bases at J; junction bases unmatched: 11. This CDR3 contains 14 residues. The CDR3 nucleotides read TGTGCCAGTAGTTCCCGAGACAGGGTAAGCGGCTACACCTTC. This encodes CASSSRDRVSGYTF. The variable domain in full, with the rest retrieved from reference TRBV19 and TRBJ1-2, is DGGITQSPKYLFRKEGQNVTLSCEQNLNHDAMYWYRQDPGQGLRLIYYSQIVNDFQKGDIAEGYSVSREKKESFPLTVTSAQKNPTAFYLCASSSRDRVSGYTFGSGTRLTVV.

This clone was seen just once. This rearrangement joins TRBV29-1 to TRBJ1-2, with TRBD1 matching over 7 bases. The V segment lost 3 bases and the J segment 6 bases; nucleotides outside the gene matches: 16. CDR1 SQVTM and CDR2 ANQGSEA come from the germline V gene. This CDR3 is built from 16 residues. The DNA of the CDR3 is TGCAGCGTTGATAAGTCTCAGGGGGGTTACCAGGATGGCTACACCTTC. Amino acid sequence: CSVDKSQGGYQDGYTF.

This clone was detected once. The genes are TRBV10-3 and TRBJ2-1; TRBD2 aligns across 7 bases. Germline assignment: CDR1 ENHRY and CDR2 SYGVKD. The CDR3 loop spans 17 amino acids. J gave up 1 base and V 6 bases, and 12 bases lay outside the gene matches. CDR3 sequence (DNA): TGTGCCATCAGGGGGGAGGGTTACGAGGTTTCCTACAATGAGCAGTTCTTC. This codes for CAIRGEGYEVSYNEQFF.

The chain links TRBV7-2 to TRBJ2-3; 8 bases map to TRBD2. From germline, CDR1 is SGHTA and CDR2 FQGNSA. The CDR3 length is 15 residues. V dropped 4 bases and J dropped 2; count of bases not matched to a gene: 5. The CDR3: CASSSRGGATDTQYF. CDR3 bases: TGTGCCAGCAGCTCCCGGGGGGGCGCCACAGATACGCAGTATTTT.

This rearrangement joins TRBV16 to TRBJ2-5, with 11 nucleotides matching TRBD2. The J segment lost 5 bases and the V segment lost 3 bases, leaving 11 bases of the junction unmatched. The germline V gene encodes CDR1 KGHSY and CDR2 FQNENV. The CDR3 contains 17 residues. The CDR3 nucleotides read TGTGCCAGCAGCCAGAGGTTTACTAGCGGGAGAAATGAGACCCAGTACTTC. It encodes CASSQRFTSGRNETQYF.

The chain uses TRBV19 and TRBJ1-2, with 7 bases fitting TRBD1. From germline, CDR1 is LNHDA and CDR2 SQIVND (reference sequence). V shed 4 bases, J shed 3 bases, and the junction held 8 bases outside the gene matches. The CDR3 is 15 residues long. The CDR3, as DNA: TGTGCCAGTAGTAAGACAGGGTGGTTGGACTATGGCTACACCTTC. It codes for CASSKTGWLDYGYTF.

J is TRBJ2-1 and V is TRBV5-1; 7 nucleotides match TRBD2. This CDR3 has 15 amino acids. V dropped 0 bases and J dropped 4; count of bases not matched to a gene: 4. Germline V gives CDR1 SGHRS, CDR2 YFSETQ. In DNA form, the CDR3 reads TGCGCCAGCAGCTTGGTGGCTAGCGGTTACAATGAGCAGTTCTTC. Translation: CASSLVASGYNEQFF.

J is TRBJ2-1 and V is TRBV7-9; 7 positions match TRBD1. The CDR3 extends over 16 amino acids. Germline trimming cut 2 bases from V and 9 bases from J; bases unmatched to any gene: 13. The germline V gene encodes CDR1 SEHNR and CDR2 FQNEAQ (reference sequence). CDR3 protein: CASSLNPRQGQGEQFF. The DNA of the CDR3 is TGTGCCAGCAGCTTAAACCCCCGACAGGGTCAGGGTGAGCAGTTCTTC.

This chain connects TRBV18 to TRBJ1-5; a possible D gene is TRBD1 (5 bases). With 0 bases removed from V and 7 bases from J, the gap between germline ends came to 19 bases. The germline V gene has CDR1 KGHSH and CDR2 LQKENI. The CDR3 loop spans 17 amino acids. In DNA form, the CDR3 reads TGTGCCAGCTCACCACCCTTTCGGGGGAACCTTCGGCAGCCCCAGCATTTT. As protein: CASSPPFRGNLRQPQHF.

This chain's CDR3 is CASSIQRGKGEKLFF. CDR3 DNA sequence: TGTGCCAGTAGTATACAGCGGGGGAAGGGTGAAAAACTGTTTTTT. The chain carries TRBV19 and TRBJ1-4, with D maybe TRBD1 (5 bases). The V end was cut by 2 bases, the J end by 7 bases, with 14 bases between. The germline V gene has CDR1 LNHDA and CDR2 SQIVND (reference sequence). The CDR3 spans 15 residues.

This chain connects TRBV7-2 to TRBJ2-7; no reliable D call. Between the trimmed V and J ends, which lost 5 bases and 4 bases, there was a span of 9 bases. This CDR3 region has 12 residues. Germline loops: CDR1 SGHTA, CDR2 FQGNSA. CDR3 loop: CASSLQGYEQYV. CDR3 DNA sequence: TGTGCCAGCAGCCTACAAGGGTACGAGCAGTACGTC.

V usage is TRBV3-1 (or the pseudogene TRBV3-2) and J usage is TRBJ1-2, with 9 bases lining up with TRBD1. CDR3 size: 15 residues. The junction had 2 bases not matched to a gene; V was cut back by 1 base and J by 2 bases. CDR1 LGHDT and CDR2 YNNKEL come from the germline V gene (reference sequence). CDR3 in DNA: TGTGCCAGCAGCCAAGGTACAGGGGGCAACTATGGCTACACCTTC. Protein: CASSQGTGGNYGYTF.

The chain carries TRBV11-3 and TRBJ2-5, with D perhaps TRBD1 (6 bases). The ends were cut back, 5 bases at V and 4 bases at J, with 17 bases in the middle. The V gene's germline CDR1 is SGHNT and CDR2 YENEEA. CDR3 size: 15 residues. The CDR3 loop reads CASSQGTYHGETQYF. CDR3 DNA: TGTGCCAGCAGCCAAGGGACATATCACGGAGAGACCCAGTACTTC.

The V gene is TRBV27, the J gene TRBJ1-6, with D perhaps matching TRBD1 (5 bases). The CDR3 loop spans 17 amino acids. Germline CDR1 reads MNHEY; CDR2 reads SMNVEV (reference sequence). V was clipped by 5 bases and J by 4 bases, with 18 bases between them. Here the CDR3 reads CASSQTPQGGYNSPLHF. The CDR3 region has the DNA TGTGCCAGCAGTCAAACCCCCCAGGGTGGTTATAATTCACCCCTCCACTTT.

This chain uses TRBV19 with TRBJ1-5; D gene ambiguous. Per germline, CDR1 LNHDA and CDR2 SQIVND (reference sequence). With 0 bases removed from V and 2 bases from J, the gap between germline ends came to 14 bases. The CDR3 extends over 17 amino acids. In DNA, the CDR3 is TGTGCCAGTAGTATAGATCGGGAATTCCTTGGCAATCAGCCCCAGCATTTT. As protein: CASSIDREFLGNQPQHF.

This chain links TRBV27 with TRBJ2-3; D is possibly TRBD1 (6 bases). This CDR3 is built from 13 residues. V was trimmed by 8 bases and J by 5 bases, leaving 14 bases between them. The germline CDR1 and CDR2 sequences are MNHEY and SMNVEV (reference sequence). In DNA form, the CDR3 reads TGTGCCAGCGGTAACAGGGCTCGAGATACGCAGTATTTT. This gives the protein CASGNRARDTQYF.

The V gene is TRBV25-1, the J gene TRBJ1-2; 7 positions agree with TRBD1. Germline values: CDR1 MGHDK, CDR2 SYGVNS. The CDR3 has 13 residues. Unmatched junction bases numbered 7, after V lost 5 bases and J lost 7 bases. DNA for the CDR3: TGTGCCAGCAGTTCGACAGGGCGGGGTGGCTACACCTTC. Its protein product is CASSSTGRGGYTF.

This chain connects TRBV2 to TRBJ2-5, with 14 bases that match TRBD2. Per germline, CDR1 SNHLY and CDR2 FYNNEI. This CDR3 region has 14 residues. V shed 6 bases and J 5 bases; nucleotides not matched to a gene: 2. This chain's CDR3 is CASRGLAGVETQYF. The CDR3 coding sequence is TGTGCCAGCAGGGGACTAGCGGGGGTTGAGACCCAGTACTTC.

This clone was seen a single time. The rearrangement uses TRBV29-1 and TRBJ1-5; the match to TRBD1 covers 7 bases. J gave up 2 bases and V 4 bases, and 8 bases lay outside the gene matches. The CDR3 has 15 amino acids. Germline V gene data show CDR1 as SQVTM and CDR2 as ANQGSEA. This chain's CDR3 is CSVVEGGAGNQPQHF. CDR3 DNA: TGCAGCGTTGTTGAAGGGGGCGCGGGCAATCAGCCCCAGCATTTT.

This clone was detected once. The genes are TRBV7-2 and TRBJ2-1; TRBD2 might be the D (5 bases). The V end lost 0 bases, the J end lost 0 bases, and 6 bases lay between the germline ends. This CDR3 comprises 15 residues. Germline CDR1 reads SGHTA; CDR2 reads FQGNSA. CDR3 nucleotides: TGTGCCAGCAGCTTAGCGGCGGGCTCCTACAATGAGCAGTTCTTC. Its protein is CASSLAAGSYNEQFF. The complete variable domain, with remaining parts taken from reference TRBV7-2 and TRBJ2-1, reads GAGVSQSPSNKVTEKGKDVELRCDPISGHTALYWYRQSLGQGLEFLIYFQGNSAPDKSGLPSDRFSAERTGGSVSTLTIQRTQQEDSAVYLCASSLAAGSYNEQFFGPGTRLTVL.

The chain has TRBV11-2 and TRBJ2-3, with 8 bases matching TRBD2. Germline V gene lookup returns CDR1 SGHAT and CDR2 FQNNGV. V trimming: 3 bases; J trimming: 2 bases; junction bases outside the gene matches: 7. The CDR3 loop spans 16 amino acids. CDR3 residues: CASSFTGTRNTDTQYF. CDR3 nucleotides: TGTGCCAGCAGCTTTACCGGGACTAGAAACACAGATACGCAGTATTTT. The whole variable domain, filled in from reference TRBV11-2 and TRBJ2-3, reads EAGVAQSPRYKIIEKRQSVAFWCNPISGHATLYWYQQILGQGPKLLIQFQNNGVVDDSQLPKDRFSAERLKGVDSTLKIQPAKLEDSAVYLCASSFTGTRNTDTQYFGPGTRLTVL.

The rearrangement uses TRBV18 and TRBJ1-1; 8 positions match TRBD1. Germline assignment: CDR1 KGHSH and CDR2 LQKENI. The CDR3 sequence is 14 residues long. The trim removed 3 bases at V and 7 bases at J, leaving 7 bases unmatched. The CDR3 protein is CASSPSQDRVEAFF. In DNA, the CDR3 is TGTGCCAGCTCACCTTCCCAGGACAGGGTTGAAGCTTTCTTT. The complete variable domain, with remaining parts taken from reference TRBV18 and TRBJ1-1, reads NAGVMQNPRHLVRRRGQEARLRCSPMKGHSHVYWYRQLPEEGLKFMVYLQKENIIDESGMPKERFSAEFPKEGPSILRIQQVVRGDSAAYFCASSPSQDRVEAFFGQGTRLTVV.